Detailed here is one T cell receptor (beta chain). Its antigen is unidentified. The CDR3 is 11 amino acids. Germline V CDR1 and CDR2: MGHDK, SYGVNS. The V and J ends lost 7 bases and 3 bases respectively, with 7 bases between them. This sample stems from a study of blood T cells in healthy people across ages. General study points: Among long-lived donors, naive CD4+ cells were more numerous and diversity higher than in aged donors.

For the second PCR, which ran for roughly 6 to 12 cycles, a sample-barcoded 5' primer and a J-beta primer mix were used. TCRdb re-called the 5' RACE reads through MiXCR, storing one row per CDR3 protein. The sample includes 1,300,000 or so distinct CDR3 sequences, roughly 60% seen only once; the top ten take under 8.5%. Source material: blood. The chain joins TRBV25-1 to TRBJ2-7; no clear D. The source of this sequence is a man younger than 35 in good health. Here the CDR3 DNA reads TGTGCCAGCACCGACGGCTACGAGCAGTACTTC. Its translation: CASTDGYEQYF.